The clone carrying this T cell receptor beta chain was seen once. Repertoires were generated with immunoSEQ multiplex PCR, while TCRdb's copy carries only in-frame clones and drops some. Among about 150,000 clones, about 93% were seen once, and the ten largest hold 14%. CDR3 length equals 16 residues. V lost 2 bases, J lost 2 bases, and 4 bases stayed unmatched. Per the germline V gene, CDR1 is SGHRS and CDR2 is YFSETQ. The data are from a study of control samples from healthy donors and cancer patients. This clonotype originated in a man in his 60s with colorectal cancer. Sequences were obtained from PBMCs. The chain couples TRBV5-1 to TRBJ2-2, with 9 bases aligning to TRBD1. CDR3: CASSLLDRGNTGELFF. For the CDR3, the DNA is TGCGCCAGCAGCTTATTGGACAGGGGTAACACCGGGGAGCTGTTTTTT.